This is a list of T cell receptor beta chains from one sample in a study of spatial heterogeneity in lung cancer. TCRdb re-derived calls from the 5' RACE reads in MiXCR, one entry per CDR3 protein. Among under 20,000 distinct CDR3 sequences listed, more than 8% were seen once. Source: PBMCs, taken at follow-up. The receptors here all came from a male donor with early-stage non-small cell lung cancer. CDR3s include the opening cysteine and the closing phenylalanine or tryptophan. Each record gives: CDR3 DNA, CDR3 protein, V gene, CDR3 length, D gene, J gene, clone size. The D gene is left open where the match is weak. Clone size appears in some rows only: once, few, many, or a class for an expanded clone.

TGTGCCAGCAGCCCTCACAGCTCCTACAATGAGCAGTTCTTC CASSPHSSYNEQFF TRBV5-4 14 NA TRBJ2-1 many
TGTGCCAGTAGCGAGGGTAGCGACGAGCAGTACTTC CASSEGSDEQYF TRBV19 12 NA TRBJ2-7 many
TGTGCCACCAGTGGAGTGACAGGATTTTACAATGAGCAGTTCTTC CATSGVTGFYNEQFF TRBV24-1 15 NA TRBJ2-1 many
TGTGCCAGCAGCGTGAGGGATTCTGGGGCCAACGTCCTGACTTTC CASSVRDSGANVLTF TRBV9 15 NA TRBJ2-6 many
TGTGCCAGCAGTTTATCGGGCAGCCCGACGCCGTTCTTC CASSLSGSPTPFF TRBV6-2/TRBV6-3 13 NA TRBJ2-1 many
TGTGCCAGCAGCTTGGGCACAGGAGGCCCCCAAGAGACCCAGTACTTC CASSLGTGGPQETQYF TRBV11-2 16 NA TRBJ2-5 NA
TGCAGCGTTGGGCAGGGGACTTCTTTCACAGATACGCAGTATTTT CSVGQGTSFTDTQYF TRBV29-1 15 NA TRBJ2-3 NA
TGTGCCAGCAGGAGGTTACAGGGGAGTTTCCAAGAGACCCAGTACTTC CASRRLQGSFQETQYF TRBV7-8 16 TRBD1 TRBJ2-5 many
TGTGCCAGCAGCCAAGTAACGGGACAACCCACTGAAGCTTTCTTT CASSQVTGQPTEAFF TRBV3-1 15 NA TRBJ1-1 many
TGTGCCAGCCGCGGGCCCCAGGGCTTCACCGGGGAGCTGTTTTTT CASRGPQGFTGELFF TRBV27 15 NA TRBJ2-2 many
TGTGCCAGCAGCTTGGGGCGGGGGGCTTACAATGAGCAGTTCTTC CASSLGRGAYNEQFF TRBV5-4 15 TRBD2 TRBJ2-1 few
TGTGCCAGCAGTTTAAGACGGCGACAAGAGACCCAGTACTTC CASSLRRRQETQYF TRBV12-3/TRBV12-4 14 NA TRBJ2-5 many
TGCGCCAGCAACCTAACGCGGACACCCCAAGAGACCCAGTACTTC CASNLTRTPQETQYF TRBV4-1 15 NA TRBJ2-5 few
TGTGCCAGCAGTTACACGGACAGTCCACCAAATTCACCCCTCCACTTT CASSYTDSPPNSPLHF TRBV6-5 16 NA TRBJ1-6 many
TGTGCCACCAGCAGAGGGGACCTCTGGGCCTACAATGAGCAGTTCTTC CATSRGDLWAYNEQFF TRBV15 16 NA TRBJ2-1 NA
TGCGCCAGCAGCCAAGCCGCGGGACAGAACTACGAGCAGTACTTC CASSQAAGQNYEQYF TRBV4-1 15 NA TRBJ2-7 many
TGTGCCAGCAGCCTCCGGCTCACAGATACGCAGTATTTT CASSLRLTDTQYF TRBV5-5 13 NA TRBJ2-3 many
TGTGCCAGCAGTTTAAACAATGAGCAGTTCTTC CASSLNNEQFF TRBV28 11 NA TRBJ2-1 NA
TGCGCCAGCAGCTTGGGGCTAGAGGGCAATGAGCAGTTCTTC CASSLGLEGNEQFF TRBV5-1 14 NA TRBJ2-1 many
TGTGCCAGCAGCTTGTGGGGAGACTATGGCTACACCTTC CASSLWGDYGYTF TRBV5-6 13 NA TRBJ1-2 many
TGCAGCGTTGACATAGGGGGTTGGACTGAAGCTTTCTTT CSVDIGGWTEAFF TRBV29-1 13 NA TRBJ1-1 once
TGTGCCAGCAGCGGCGGGACTAGCGGGCTCCACGAGCAGTACTTC CASSGGTSGLHEQYF TRBV7-2 15 TRBD2 TRBJ2-7 many
TGTGCCAGCAGCCAAGATAGCCAGATGCTGGAGACCCAGTACTTC CASSQDSQMLETQYF TRBV3-1 15 NA TRBJ2-5 NA
TGCAGTGCACCCACGGGAGGGGTATCCCAAGAGACCCAGTACTTC CSAPTGGVSQETQYF TRBV20-1 15 TRBD2 TRBJ2-5 NA
TGTGCCAGCAGCTGGATCCCGGGACAGGTACGCGAGCAGTACTTC CASSWIPGQVREQYF TRBV5-5 15 TRBD1 TRBJ2-7 many
TGTGCCAGCAGCTCCCCAGGGGCAGACACAGATACGCAGTATTTT CASSSPGADTDTQYF TRBV21-1 15 NA TRBJ2-3 many
TGCAGTGCTAGAGATTCCCTGCGCTGGGAGACCCAGTACTTC CSARDSLRWETQYF TRBV20-1 14 NA TRBJ2-5 many
TGTGCCAGCAGCTATACCCCGGGACAGGGACTAGCGGGAGTTTACGAGCAGTACTTC CASSYTPGQGLAGVYEQYF TRBV2 19 TRBD2 TRBJ2-7 many
TGTGCCAGCAGTTTGTCCATACTTCGGGAGCAGTACTTC CASSLSILREQYF TRBV28 13 NA TRBJ2-7 few
TGTGCCAGCAGCTTGTGGGGGACTAGCGTAGATACGCAGTATTTT CASSLWGTSVDTQYF TRBV5-4 15 TRBD2 TRBJ2-3 NA
TGTGCCAGCAGTCTAGCGGGTCCAGACTCTGGGGCCAACGTCCTGACTTTC CASSLAGPDSGANVLTF TRBV7-9 17 TRBD2 TRBJ2-6 many
TGCAGCGTGCCCAGACTAGCGGGAGTGTCAGATACGCAGTATTTT CSVPRLAGVSDTQYF TRBV29-1 15 TRBD2 TRBJ2-3 many
TGTGCCAGCAGCTCCGGGGGCCTCTATGGCTACACCTTC CASSSGGLYGYTF TRBV7-2 13 NA TRBJ1-2 medium-sized
TGTGCCAGCAGCTTGCTGGGGCCACACACCGGGGAGCTGTTTTTT CASSLLGPHTGELFF TRBV5-5 15 NA TRBJ2-2 many
TGTGCCAGCAGTTACCCTGGGACACTCACTTTGAACACTGAAGCTTTCTTT CASSYPGTLTLNTEAFF TRBV6-7 17 NA TRBJ1-1 many
TGTGCCAGCAGCTTAGCGCTGGGGGTAGGCACTGAAGCTTTCTTT CASSLALGVGTEAFF TRBV7-9 15 NA TRBJ1-1 many
TGCAGCGTTGGGCGGTTCGGAGATACGCAGTATTTT CSVGRFGDTQYF TRBV29-1 12 NA TRBJ2-3 medium-sized
TGTGCCAGCAGTTTACAGCTAACCTACGAGCAGTACTTC CASSLQLTYEQYF TRBV27 13 NA TRBJ2-7 NA
TGTGCCAGCAGTTACGCCACAGACAGGCGATACAATCAGCCCCAGCATTTT CASSYATDRRYNQPQHF TRBV6-2/TRBV6-3 17 NA TRBJ1-5 many
TGTGCCAGCAGTGGGACAGGATTTTACGAGCAGTACTTC CASSGTGFYEQYF TRBV6-5 13 TRBD1 TRBJ2-7 many
TGTGCCAGCAGCTCTTGGGGGTCTACTAACTATGGCTACACCTTC CASSSWGSTNYGYTF TRBV7-8 15 NA TRBJ1-2 many
TGTGCCAGCGGTCGAAGGTTATGGGAGCAGTACTTC CASGRRLWEQYF TRBV12-3/TRBV12-4 12 NA TRBJ2-7 many
TGTGCCAGCAGTTACCCTAGGGGACAGACCTACTCTGGGGCCAACGTCCTGACTTTC CASSYPRGQTYSGANVLTF TRBV6-2/TRBV6-3 19 TRBD1 TRBJ2-6 NA
TGTGCCAGCAGCCCGGGACCTTACTACGAGCAGTACTTC CASSPGPYYEQYF TRBV11-2 13 NA TRBJ2-7 NA
TGTGCCAGCAGCTACCGGGGAAGGACTAGCGGGAGATATGAGCAGTTCTTC CASSYRGRTSGRYEQFF TRBV6-1 17 TRBD2 TRBJ2-1 many
TGCAGTGCTAGAGATACAGGGTCTAGCTTGTTTGAGCAGTACTTC CSARDTGSSLFEQYF TRBV20-1 15 NA TRBJ2-7 many
TGTGCCAGCCGAGCTAGCGGGGGACCGTACCAAGAGACCCAGTACTTC CASRASGGPYQETQYF TRBV15 16 TRBD2 TRBJ2-5 many
TGTGCCATCAGCCAAAAGGGGCGCCCTTTCAGCTCCTACGAGCAGTACTTC CAISQKGRPFSSYEQYF TRBV10-3 17 NA TRBJ2-7 many
TGTGCCTGGAGGGGAGGAGACTACGAGCAGTACTTC CAWRGGDYEQYF TRBV30 12 NA TRBJ2-7 many
TGTGCCAGCAGCTCGACAGGGGACACAGATACGCAGTATTTT CASSSTGDTDTQYF TRBV7-9 14 TRBD1 TRBJ2-3 many
TGTGCCAGCAGGCGCACGGGAGTAGAAAGCTACGAGCAGTACTTC CASRRTGVESYEQYF TRBV6-2/TRBV6-3 15 NA TRBJ2-7 many
TGTGCCAGCAGCTTAGGACAGGGGAACACCGGGGAGCTGTTTTTT CASSLGQGNTGELFF TRBV11-3 15 TRBD1 TRBJ2-2 many
TGTGCCAGCAGTTTACAGGGGGCAGCCTACGAGCAGTACTTC CASSLQGAAYEQYF TRBV28 14 TRBD1 TRBJ2-7 few
TGTGCCAGCTCACTCTCCCTGGGACGGATAAACACTGAAGCTTTCTTT CASSLSLGRINTEAFF TRBV18 16 NA TRBJ1-1 once
TGTGCCAGCTCGCGGCTGGGGGAGACTATCGGGAATGAGCAGTTCTTC CASSRLGETIGNEQFF TRBV18 16 NA TRBJ2-1 NA
TGTGCCAGCAGCTTACGTCGCGGGACGGACGCTTTCTTT CASSLRRGTDAFF TRBV7-2 13 NA TRBJ1-1 many
TGTGCCAGCAGCTTAGCGGTGGGGGCCGGGGAGCTGTTTTTT CASSLAVGAGELFF TRBV7-7 14 NA TRBJ2-2 many
TGTGCCAGCAGCCGGTCGGGGCTGGAGACCCAGTACTTC CASSRSGLETQYF TRBV3-1 13 NA TRBJ2-5 few
TGTGCCTGGGACTGGCGGACCGGAAACACCATATATTTT CAWDWRTGNTIYF TRBV30 13 NA TRBJ1-3 many